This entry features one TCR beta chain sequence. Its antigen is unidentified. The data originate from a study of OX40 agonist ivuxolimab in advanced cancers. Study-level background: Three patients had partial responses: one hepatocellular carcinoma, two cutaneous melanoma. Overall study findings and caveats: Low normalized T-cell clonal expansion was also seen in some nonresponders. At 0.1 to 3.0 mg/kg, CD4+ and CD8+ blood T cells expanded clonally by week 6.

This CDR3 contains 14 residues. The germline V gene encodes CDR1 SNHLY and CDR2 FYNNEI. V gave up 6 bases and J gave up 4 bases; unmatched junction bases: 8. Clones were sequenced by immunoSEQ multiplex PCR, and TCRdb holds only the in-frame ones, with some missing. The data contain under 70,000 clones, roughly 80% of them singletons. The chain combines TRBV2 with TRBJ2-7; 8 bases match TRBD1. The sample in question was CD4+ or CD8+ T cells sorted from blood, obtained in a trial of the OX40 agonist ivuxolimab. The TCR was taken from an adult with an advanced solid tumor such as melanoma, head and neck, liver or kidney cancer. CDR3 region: CASRLTGEGYEQYF. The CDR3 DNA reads TGTGCCAGCAGACTGACAGGGGAAGGTTACGAGCAGTACTTC.